Below are 7 T cell receptor beta chains sequenced from a single sample in a study of blood T cell repertoires in COVID-19. TCRdb's table, derived via immunoSEQ multiplex PCR, lists solely in-frame clones and lacks some. The sample records about 79,000 clones, about 90% being singletons. Sequenced input: peripheral blood. These receptor sequences come from a man in his fifties with active COVID-19.

The CDR3 bases are TGTGCCAGCAGTTACTCGGCCACCCGACAGGGGGCCCACGAGCAGTACTTC. Residues: CASSYSATRQGAHEQYF. The chain carries TRBV6-2 or TRBV6-3 and TRBJ2-7; 10 positions match TRBD1. The J segment lost 5 bases and the V segment lost 0 bases, leaving 10 bases of the junction unmatched. This CDR3 has 17 residues. CDR1 and CDR2 from the germline V gene are MNHEY and SVGEGT.

This clone showed up just a few times. The chain carries TRBV7-9 and TRBJ1-6; 8 nucleotides agree with TRBD1. Germline CDR1 SEHNR, CDR2 FQNEAQ (reference sequence). CDR3 size: 15 residues. V trimming: 5 bases; J trimming: 7 bases; junction bases outside the gene matches: 7. CDR3 loop: CASSKSGTGNSPLHF. In DNA form, the CDR3 reads TGTGCCAGCAGCAAATCCGGGACAGGCAATTCACCCCTCCACTTT.

This clone is a singleton in its sample. The chain couples TRBV4-3 to TRBJ1-1, with a weak D call TRBD1 (5 bases). The germline CDR1 and CDR2 sequences are LGHNA and YSLEER. This CDR3 comprises 14 residues. Trimming pared 1 base from V and 4 bases from J, leaving 10 bases between. CDR3 sequence: CASSQAWQGTEAFF. The CDR3 DNA sequence: TGCGCCAGCAGCCAAGCCTGGCAGGGCACTGAAGCTTTCTTT.

The gene calls are TRBV19 and TRBJ2-7, with 10 bases identical to TRBD1. Germline loops: CDR1 LNHDA, CDR2 SQIVND (reference sequence). This CDR3 has 14 residues. Trimming cost V 5 bases and J 7 bases; bases outside gene matches: 8. The CDR3 nucleotides read TGTGCCAGTAGTGGCCGAGACAGGGGGCTAGAGCAGTACTTC. Translation: CASSGRDRGLEQYF. The full variable domain, in which reference TRBV19 and TRBJ2-7 provide the parts outside the CDR3, is DGGITQSPKYLFRKEGQNVTLSCEQNLNHDAMYWYRQDPGQGLRLIYYSQIVNDFQKGDIAEGYSVSREKKESFPLTVTSAQKNPTAFYLCASSGRDRGLEQYFGPGTRLTVT.

The chain combines TRBV5-6 with TRBJ2-7; D is undetermined. The CDR3 extends over 12 amino acids. Trimming took 4 bases from V and 4 from J, leaving 9 bases between them. Germline V gene lookup returns CDR1 SGHDT and CDR2 YYEEEE. The CDR3 nucleotides read TGTGCCAGCAGCATAGCCTCGTACGAGCAGTACTTC. Protein sequence: CASSIASYEQYF.

The chain combines TRBV6-2 or TRBV6-3 with TRBJ2-2; TRBD2 matches 7 bases. This CDR3 is 15 amino acids long. CDR1 and CDR2 (germline): MNHEY, SVGEGT. Trimming took 4 bases from V and 3 from J; bases not matched to a gene: 5. CDR3 DNA: TGTGCCAGCAGTTCGGAGGGAGGGCACACCGGGGAGCTGTTTTTT. Amino acids: CASSSEGGHTGELFF.

In DNA, the CDR3 is TGTGCTAGTGGCATAGACTTCACCCAGCATTTT. Its translation is CASGIDFTQHF. The J gene is TRBJ1-5, the V gene TRBV12-5; D gene uncertain. Germline CDR1 and CDR2: LGHNT and FRNRAP. The CDR3 has 11 amino acids. V lost 6 bases to trimming and J lost 11 bases, with 11 bases between them.